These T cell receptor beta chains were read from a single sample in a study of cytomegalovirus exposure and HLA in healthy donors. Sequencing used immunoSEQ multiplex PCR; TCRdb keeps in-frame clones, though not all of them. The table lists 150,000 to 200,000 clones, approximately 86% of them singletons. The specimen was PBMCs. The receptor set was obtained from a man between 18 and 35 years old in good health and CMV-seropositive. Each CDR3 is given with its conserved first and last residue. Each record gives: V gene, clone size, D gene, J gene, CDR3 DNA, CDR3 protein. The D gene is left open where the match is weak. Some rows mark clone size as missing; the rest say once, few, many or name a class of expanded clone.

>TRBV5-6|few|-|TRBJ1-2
TGTGCCAGCAGCTTGCAGGCTGTGGATGGCTACACCTTC
CASSLQAVDGYTF
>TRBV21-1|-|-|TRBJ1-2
TGTGCCAGCGGGGGGACAGCCCGTCCAAGGGGCTACACCTTC
CASGGTARPRGYTF
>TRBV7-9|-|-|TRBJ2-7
TGTGCCAGCAGCAAAATGGGGGGACCCGAGGACGAGCAGTACTTC
CASSKMGGPEDEQYF
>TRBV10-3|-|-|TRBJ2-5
TGTGCCATCAGGGGGTCGAGGGGGCAAGAGACCCAGTACTTC
CAIRGSRGQETQYF
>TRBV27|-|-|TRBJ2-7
TGTGCCAGCAGCGACTTCTACGAGCAGTACTTC
CASSDFYEQYF
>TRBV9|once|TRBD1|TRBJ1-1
TGTGCCAGCAGCGAGGGACAGGGCGGGACGAACACTGAAGCTTTCTTT
CASSEGQGGTNTEAFF
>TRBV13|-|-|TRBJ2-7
TGTGCCAGCAGCTCCCCCTCGGGGGGCGATTACGAGCAGTACTTC
CASSSPSGGDYEQYF
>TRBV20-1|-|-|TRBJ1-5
TGCAGTGCTAGGGACGGAGGGACCCAGCATTTT
CSARDGGTQHF
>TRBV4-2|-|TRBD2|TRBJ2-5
TGTGCCAGCAGCCAAGTAGCGGGAGAAGGGACCCAGTACTTC
CASSQVAGEGTQYF
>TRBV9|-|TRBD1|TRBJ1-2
TGTGCCAGCAGCACCACGTCGGGACAGAGACCATCTAACTATGGCTACACCTTC
CASSTTSGQRPSNYGYTF